Shown below are 17 T cell receptor beta chains from a single sample sequenced in a study of control samples from healthy donors and cancer patients. The repertoire was sequenced with immunoSEQ multiplex PCR; TCRdb's copy has only in-frame clones and lacks some. This sample has over 75,000 clones, with roughly nine tenths found just once. The sample was blood. The receptors come from a man aged 25 to 45 in good health.

The chain recombines TRBV28 with TRBJ1-4; TRBD1 agrees at 9 bases. With 6 bases clipped from V and 7 bases from J, the junction kept 6 bases outside the gene matches. The CDR3 totals 14 residues. The germline V gene encodes CDR1 MDHEN and CDR2 SYDVKM. For the CDR3, the DNA is TGTGCCAGCAGCACAGGGGGCATAGGTGAAAAACTGTTTTTT. Protein: CASSTGGIGEKLFF.

The gene calls are TRBV30 and TRBJ1-5, with unresolved D. Germline CDR1 is GTSNPN and CDR2 is SVGIG (reference sequence). V lost 7 bases and J 2 bases, leaving 12 bases between the germline ends. The CDR3 totals 13 residues. CDR3 amino acids: CAFGGDGNQPQHF. Written as DNA, the CDR3 is TGTGCCTTCGGAGGAGACGGCAATCAGCCCCAGCATTTT.

The chain carries TRBV6-5 and TRBJ2-5, with 8 bases that match TRBD1. V lost 6 bases and J lost 5; bases outside the gene matches: 8. Germline CDR1 MNHEY, CDR2 SVGAGI. The CDR3 loop spans 14 amino acids. This chain's CDR3 is CASRMDRVVETQYF. CDR3 coding DNA: TGTGCCAGCAGAATGGACAGGGTTGTGGAGACCCAGTACTTC.

The chain combines TRBV30 with TRBJ2-3; no clear D gene. CDR3 size: 13 residues. Trimming shortened V by 1 base and J by 3 bases, and 8 bases separated the two germline ends. CDR1 is GTSNPN and CDR2 is SVGIG in the germline V gene (reference sequence). The CDR3 nucleotides read TGTGCCTGGAGTGCAACAGAAACAGATACGCAGTATTTT. It specifies CAWSATETDTQYF.

The rearrangement links TRBV6-5 to TRBJ2-5, with 9 bases lining up with TRBD1. J gave up 3 bases and V 2 bases, and 1 base lay outside the gene matches. The CDR3 loop spans 14 amino acids. Germline CDR1 is MNHEY and CDR2 is SVGAGI. CDR3 DNA: TGTGCCAGCAGTTACGGGACAGGGAAAGAGACCCAGTACTTC. Its translation: CASSYGTGKETQYF.

The genes are TRBV7-2 and TRBJ2-7; D tentatively fits TRBD1 or TRBD2 (5 bases each). Between the trimmed V and J ends, which lost 1 base and 5 bases, there was a span of 12 bases. From germline, CDR1 is SGHTA and CDR2 FQGNSA. The CDR3 is made up of 14 amino acids. The CDR3 DNA is TGTGCCAGCAGCTTAGGACCGGGGCGGAACGAGCAGTACTTC. Its protein product is CASSLGPGRNEQYF.

The chain combines TRBV27 with TRBJ2-7; no clear D gene. Germline lookup yields CDR1 MNHEY and CDR2 SMNVEV (reference sequence). Trimming took off 3 bases at V and 6 bases at J, with 9 bases between the two ends. CDR3 length: 12 residues. The chain's CDR3 is CASSFSRSEQYF. The DNA for the CDR3 is TGTGCCAGCAGTTTTTCCCGCTCCGAGCAGTACTTC.

This chain connects TRBV4-1 to TRBJ2-1; the D gene is possibly TRBD2 (6 bases). The CDR3 consists of 15 residues. Germline V gives CDR1 MGHRA, CDR2 YSYEKL. Trimming took off 4 bases at V and 11 bases at J, with 21 bases between the two ends. CDR3 nucleotides: TGCGCCAGCAGCCTAAGCCCGGACGGGAGCTCGAAGCAGTTCTTC. It translates to CASSLSPDGSSKQFF.

The rearrangement uses TRBV6-4 and TRBJ1-2; 10 bases align to TRBD1. The CDR3 extends over 14 amino acids. V lost 6 bases and J lost 8; bases outside the gene matches: 9. Germline values: CDR1 MRHNA, CDR2 SNTAGT. The CDR3 nucleotides are TGTGCCAGCAGCCCTAGACAGGGGGCAGAGGGCTACACCTTC. Protein sequence: CASSPRQGAEGYTF.

This clone was seen a handful of times. This sequence joins TRBV7-2 and TRBJ1-5, with D perhaps TRBD1 (6 bases). V was clipped by 1 base and J by 7 bases, with 11 bases between them. The CDR3 sequence is 14 residues long. CDR1 is SGHTA, CDR2 FQGNSA, per germline. CDR3 bases: TGTGCCAGCAGCTTAGGAGGGGGAGGGCAGCCCCAGCATTTT. This gives the protein CASSLGGGGQPQHF.

The rearrangement links TRBV18 to TRBJ1-1, with a weak D call TRBD1 (6 bases). This CDR3 is built from 13 residues. Per the germline V gene, CDR1 is KGHSH and CDR2 is LQKENI. V gave up 7 bases and J gave up 5 bases, with 14 bases separating them. Here the CDR3 reads CASFFQQGTEAFF. The CDR3 nucleotides read TGTGCCAGCTTTTTCCAACAGGGTACTGAAGCTTTCTTT.

J is TRBJ2-5 and V is TRBV7-2; no clear D. Trimming removed 5 bases from V and 2 bases from J, with 6 bases in between. CDR1 and CDR2 from the germline V gene are SGHTA and FQGNSA. The CDR3 length is 12 residues. The CDR3 sequence: CASSVRQETQYF. CDR3 coding DNA: TGTGCCAGCAGCGTACGACAAGAGACCCAGTACTTC.

The rearrangement links TRBV5-1 to TRBJ2-2; D not resolved. Germline CDR1 reads SGHRS; CDR2 reads YFSETQ. V was shortened by 2 bases and J by 3 bases, with 5 bases between the two germline ends. This CDR3 is 13 amino acids long. CDR3 loop: CASSLIDTGELFF. The CDR3 DNA reads as TGCGCCAGCAGCTTAATCGACACCGGGGAGCTGTTTTTT.

The V gene is TRBV5-6, the J gene TRBJ2-7; D is perhaps TRBD1 or TRBD2 (5 bases each). The V end was cut by 4 bases, the J end by 0 bases, with 11 bases between. This CDR3 is built from 14 residues. In germline, CDR1 is SGHDT, CDR2 YYEEEE. CDR3 coding DNA: TGTGCCAGCAGCCGGGACGCAGACTCCTACGAGCAGTACTTC. Its protein product is CASSRDADSYEQYF.

The J gene is TRBJ2-7, the V gene TRBV11-3; D might be TRBD2 (6 bases). Between the trimmed V and J ends, which lost 6 bases and 0 bases, there was a span of 15 bases. Germline-derived CDR1 and CDR2 are SGHNT and YENEEA. This CDR3 is 15 amino acids long. CDR3 bases: TGTGCCAGCAGGGAAACCGGGACTCTCTCCTACGAGCAGTACTTC. It yields the protein CASRETGTLSYEQYF.

The chain is built from TRBV11-3 and TRBJ2-3; D gene unclear. CDR3 length: 12 amino acids. The germline V gene has CDR1 SGHNT and CDR2 YENEEA. Between the trimmed V and J ends, which lost 3 bases and 5 bases, there was a span of 6 bases. The CDR3 nucleotides are TGTGCCAGCAGCTTCGGTAAAGATACGCAGTATTTT. Protein: CASSFGKDTQYF.

The rearrangement uses TRBV7-9 and TRBJ2-3; D ambiguous. Trimming shortened V by 3 bases and J by 1 base, and 11 bases separated the two germline ends. This CDR3 has 15 residues. Looked up from germline, CDR1 is SEHNR and CDR2 is FQNEAQ (reference sequence). CDR3 nucleotide sequence: TGTGCCAGCAGCTTGATGGCGCTAGGCACAGATACGCAGTATTTT. Translating it yields CASSLMALGTDTQYF.